Below, one T cell receptor (beta chain) is given with its context. Antigen unknown. Sequencing used immunoSEQ multiplex PCR; TCRdb keeps in-frame clones, though not all of them. The table includes around 54,000 clones, about 89% detected once. This CDR3 comprises 16 residues. Germline V gives CDR1 SGHDT, CDR2 YYEEEE. Trimming cost V 4 bases and J 3 bases; bases outside gene matches: 4. This entry belongs to a study of graft-versus-host responses after intestinal transplantation. General study points: Early HvG declines after transplant were associated with peak circulating GvH clone levels. The authors found GvH clones in recipient marrow, some appearing first in ileum or blood.

The rearrangement uses TRBV5-6 and TRBJ2-3, with TRBD2 matching 14 bases. This clonotype was sampled from a human patient who received an intestinal transplant, so some T cells may come from the graft donor. This material consisted of PBMCs, taken nearly 670 days after intestinal transplant. The CDR3: CASSRTSGGRTDTQYF. CDR3 nucleotide sequence: TGTGCCAGCAGCCGGACTAGCGGGGGGAGAACAGATACGCAGTATTTT.